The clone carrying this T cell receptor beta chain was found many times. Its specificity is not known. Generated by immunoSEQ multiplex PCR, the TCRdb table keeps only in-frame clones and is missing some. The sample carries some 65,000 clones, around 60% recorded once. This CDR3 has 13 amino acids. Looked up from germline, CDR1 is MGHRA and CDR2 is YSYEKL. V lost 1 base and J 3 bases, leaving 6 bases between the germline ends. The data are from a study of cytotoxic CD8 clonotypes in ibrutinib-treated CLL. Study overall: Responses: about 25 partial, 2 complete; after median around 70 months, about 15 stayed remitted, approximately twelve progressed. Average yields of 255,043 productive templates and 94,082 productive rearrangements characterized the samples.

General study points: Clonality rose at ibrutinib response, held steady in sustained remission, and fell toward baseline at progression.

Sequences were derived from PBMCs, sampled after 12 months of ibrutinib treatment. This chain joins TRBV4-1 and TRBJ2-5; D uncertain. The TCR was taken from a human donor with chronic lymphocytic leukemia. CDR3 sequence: CASSQVREETQYF. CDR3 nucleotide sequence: TGCGCCAGCAGCCAAGTCCGGGAAGAGACCCAGTACTTC.